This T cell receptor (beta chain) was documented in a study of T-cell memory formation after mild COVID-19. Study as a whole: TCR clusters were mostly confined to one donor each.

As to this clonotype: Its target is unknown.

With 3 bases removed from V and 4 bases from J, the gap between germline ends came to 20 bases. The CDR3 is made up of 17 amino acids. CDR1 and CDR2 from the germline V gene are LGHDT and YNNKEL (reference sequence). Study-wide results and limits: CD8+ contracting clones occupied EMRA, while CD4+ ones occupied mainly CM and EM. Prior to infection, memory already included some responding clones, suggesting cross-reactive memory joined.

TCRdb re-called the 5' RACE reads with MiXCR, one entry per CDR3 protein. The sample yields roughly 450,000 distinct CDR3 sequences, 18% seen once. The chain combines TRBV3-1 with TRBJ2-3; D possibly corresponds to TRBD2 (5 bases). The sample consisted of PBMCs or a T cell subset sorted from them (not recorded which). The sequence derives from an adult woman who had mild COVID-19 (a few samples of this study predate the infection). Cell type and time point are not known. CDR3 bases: TGTGCCAGCAGCCACTGGAAGACTCGCTCGGAGGCAGATACGCAGTATTTT. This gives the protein CASSHWKTRSEADTQYF.